This T cell receptor beta chain was recorded in a study of radiation and T cells in renal cell carcinoma. Study as a whole: Nephrectomy followed 15 Gy stereotactic body radiation by 4 weeks.

This sample's time point: blood 2 weeks post-SBRT. The treatment: 15 Gy SBRT to primary tumor, nephrectomy 4 weeks later. Blood was sampled at baseline, 2 weeks and 4 weeks after SBRT. This renal cell carcinoma was of the clear cell type. Measured with immunoSEQ multiplex PCR; TCRdb has only the in-frame clones, and not every one. The sample yields some 120,000 clones, 81% seen once. With regard to this clone: What it recognizes is unknown.

The ends were cut back, 3 bases at V and 4 bases at J, with 9 bases in the middle. Germline V lookup: CDR1 MGHDK, CDR2 SYGVNS. The CDR3 covers 13 residues. Study-wide results and limits: No pretreatment tumor biopsies were available for baseline clonotypes.

This chain links TRBV25-1 with TRBJ2-5; D unclear. The sequencing here drew on blood, taken from a patient whose treatment included radiotherapy and nephrectomy. This clonotype was sampled from a woman aged 55-75 years with renal cell carcinoma. CDR3 protein: CASSDPGRETQYF. As DNA, the CDR3 is TGTGCCAGCAGTGACCCGGGCAGAGAGACCCAGTACTTC.